The text below deals with one T cell receptor beta chain. The table lists this clone with a count of one. The target of this receptor is not known. Base qualities were left out, and no much larger clone turns up one base away. This sample is drawn from a study of control samples from healthy donors and cancer patients (dated by TCRdb to 2020 to 2021). Trimming removed 0 bases from V and 0 bases from J, leaving 8 bases between the germline ends. CDR1 and CDR2 (MNHEY, SVGAGI) derive from the germline V gene. From cysteine to phenylalanine, the CDR3 is 15 amino acids long. The sequence is cut down to CDR3 DNA, 45 bases in frame from base 1. Library generation was performed with the immunoSEQ multiplex PCR assay. Not all clones reach the TCRdb copy of this immuneACCESS table, which keeps in-frame sequences only. Checked studies attribute under half of the gap to unresolved V genes and leave the rest unexplained. The sample has about 94,000 clones on record, 85% to 90% of them singletons. The top ten constitute around 1.3% of the sample.

The sequencing sample was made of blood. The chain links TRBV6-5 with TRBJ1-2, and the D gene may be TRBD1, 6 bases matching. The source of this sequence is a woman aged 50 to 65 in good health. The DNA sequence is given as TGTGCCAGCAGTTACTCCGGGACAACTAACTATGGCTACACCTTC. This yields the protein CASSYSGTTNYGYTF.